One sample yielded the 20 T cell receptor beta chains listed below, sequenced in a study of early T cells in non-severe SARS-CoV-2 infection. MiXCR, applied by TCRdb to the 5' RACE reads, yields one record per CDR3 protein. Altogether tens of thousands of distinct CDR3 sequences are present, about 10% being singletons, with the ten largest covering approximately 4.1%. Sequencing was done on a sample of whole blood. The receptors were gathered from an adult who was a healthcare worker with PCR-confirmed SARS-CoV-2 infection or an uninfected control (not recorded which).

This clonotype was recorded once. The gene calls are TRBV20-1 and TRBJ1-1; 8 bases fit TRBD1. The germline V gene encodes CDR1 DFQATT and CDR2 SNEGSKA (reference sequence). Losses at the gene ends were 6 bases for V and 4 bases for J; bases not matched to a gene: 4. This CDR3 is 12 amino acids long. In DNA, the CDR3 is TGCAGTGCCCGTGACAGGGGCACTGAAGCTTTCTTT. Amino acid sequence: CSARDRGTEAFF.

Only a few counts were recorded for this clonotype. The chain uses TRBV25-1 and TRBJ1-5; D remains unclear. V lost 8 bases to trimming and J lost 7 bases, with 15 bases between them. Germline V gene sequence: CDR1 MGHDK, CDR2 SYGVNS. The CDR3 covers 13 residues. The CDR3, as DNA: TGTGCCAGCCGTGGAGCTTGGTGGCAGCCCCAGCATTTT. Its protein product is CASRGAWWQPQHF.

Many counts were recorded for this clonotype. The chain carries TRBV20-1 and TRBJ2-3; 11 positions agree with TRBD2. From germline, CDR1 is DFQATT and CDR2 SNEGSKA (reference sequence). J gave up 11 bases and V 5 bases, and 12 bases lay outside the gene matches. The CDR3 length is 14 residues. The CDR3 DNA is TGCAGTGCTGATACACTAGCGGGAGCGGGGATGCAGTATTTT. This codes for CSADTLAGAGMQYF.

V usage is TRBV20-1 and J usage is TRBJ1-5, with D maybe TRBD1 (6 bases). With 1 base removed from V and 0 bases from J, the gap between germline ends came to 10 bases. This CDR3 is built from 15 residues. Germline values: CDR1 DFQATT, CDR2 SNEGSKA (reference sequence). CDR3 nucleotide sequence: TGCAGTGCTAGAGCCGGGACATATAGCAATCAGCCCCAGCATTTT. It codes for CSARAGTYSNQPQHF.

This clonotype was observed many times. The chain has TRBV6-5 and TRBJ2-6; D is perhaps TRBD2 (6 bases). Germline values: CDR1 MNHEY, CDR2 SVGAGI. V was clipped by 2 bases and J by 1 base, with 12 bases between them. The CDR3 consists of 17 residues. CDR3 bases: TGTGCCAGCAGTTACGTAGCGGAGCGGTCTGGGGCCAACGTCCTGACTTTC. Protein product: CASSYVAERSGANVLTF.

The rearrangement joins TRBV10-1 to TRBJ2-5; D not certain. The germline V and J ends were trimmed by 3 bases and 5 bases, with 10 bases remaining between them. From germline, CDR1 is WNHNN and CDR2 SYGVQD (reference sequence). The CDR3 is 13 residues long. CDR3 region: CASSDSPGETQYF. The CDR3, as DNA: TGCGCCAGCAGTGACAGCCCCGGGGAGACCCAGTACTTC.

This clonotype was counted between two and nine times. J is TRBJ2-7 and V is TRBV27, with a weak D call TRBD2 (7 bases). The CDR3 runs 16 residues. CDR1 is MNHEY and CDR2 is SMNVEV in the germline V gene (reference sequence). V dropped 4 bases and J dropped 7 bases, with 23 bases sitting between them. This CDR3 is CASSSFGGAQRVEQYF. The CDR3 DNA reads TGTGCCAGCAGTTCGTTTGGGGGGGCGCAAAGGGTAGAGCAGTACTTC.

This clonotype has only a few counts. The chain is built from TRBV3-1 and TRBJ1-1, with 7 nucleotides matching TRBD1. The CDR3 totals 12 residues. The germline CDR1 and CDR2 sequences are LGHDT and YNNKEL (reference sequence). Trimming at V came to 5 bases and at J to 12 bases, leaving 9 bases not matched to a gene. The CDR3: CASSLEQGVTFF. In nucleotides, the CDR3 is TGTGCCAGCAGCTTAGAGCAGGGGGTTACTTTCTTT.

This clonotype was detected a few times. CDR3 residues: CASSWGTLAGPDRDTQYF. The CDR3 bases are TGCGCCAGCAGCTGGGGGACCCTAGCGGGCCCCGATAGAGATACGCAGTATTTT. The chain links TRBV5-1 to TRBJ2-3; 8 positions agree with TRBD2. Losses at the gene ends were 3 bases for V and 5 bases for J; bases not matched to a gene: 17. Germline assignment: CDR1 SGHRS and CDR2 YFSETQ. The CDR3 totals 18 residues.

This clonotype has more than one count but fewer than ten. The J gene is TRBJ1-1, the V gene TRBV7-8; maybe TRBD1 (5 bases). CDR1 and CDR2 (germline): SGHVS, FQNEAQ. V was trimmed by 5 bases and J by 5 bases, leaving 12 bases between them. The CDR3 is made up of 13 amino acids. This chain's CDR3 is CASSRREGTEAFF. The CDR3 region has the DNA TGTGCCAGCAGCAGACGGGAGGGGACTGAAGCTTTCTTT.

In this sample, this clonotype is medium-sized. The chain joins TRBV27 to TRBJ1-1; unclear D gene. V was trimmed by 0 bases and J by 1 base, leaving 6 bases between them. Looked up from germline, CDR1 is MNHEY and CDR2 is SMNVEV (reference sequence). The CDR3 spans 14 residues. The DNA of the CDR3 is TGTGCCAGCAGTTTATCCGCGCGGAACACTGAAGCTTTCTTT. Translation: CASSLSARNTEAFF.

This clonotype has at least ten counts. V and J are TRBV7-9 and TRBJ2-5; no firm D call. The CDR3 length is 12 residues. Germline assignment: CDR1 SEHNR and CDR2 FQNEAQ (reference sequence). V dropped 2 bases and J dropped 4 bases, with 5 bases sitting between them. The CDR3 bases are TGTGCCAGCAGCTTAAACGGAGAGACCCAGTACTTC. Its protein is CASSLNGETQYF. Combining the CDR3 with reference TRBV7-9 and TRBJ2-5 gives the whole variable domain DTGVSQNPRHKITKRGQNVTFRCDPISEHNRLYWYRQTLGQGPEFLTYFQNEAQLEKSRLLSDRFSAERPKGSFSTLEIQRTEQGDSAMYLCASSLNGETQYFGPGTRLLVL.

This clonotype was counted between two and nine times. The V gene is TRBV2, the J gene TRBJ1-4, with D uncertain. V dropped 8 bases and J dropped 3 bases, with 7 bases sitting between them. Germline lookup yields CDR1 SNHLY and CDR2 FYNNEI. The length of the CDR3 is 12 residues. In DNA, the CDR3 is TGTGCCAGCCAGTCCTCTAATGAAAAACTGTTTTTT. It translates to CASQSSNEKLFF.

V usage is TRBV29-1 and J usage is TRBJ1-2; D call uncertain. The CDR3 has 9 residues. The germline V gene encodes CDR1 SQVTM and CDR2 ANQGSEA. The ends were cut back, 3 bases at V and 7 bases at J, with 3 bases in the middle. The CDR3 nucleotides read TGCAGCGTTGATCGTGGCTACACCTTC. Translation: CSVDRGYTF.

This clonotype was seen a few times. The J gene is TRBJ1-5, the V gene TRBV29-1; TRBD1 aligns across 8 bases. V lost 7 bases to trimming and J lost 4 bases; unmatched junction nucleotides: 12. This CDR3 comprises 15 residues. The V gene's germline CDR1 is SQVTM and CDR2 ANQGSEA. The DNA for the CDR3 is TGCAGCGCCGCTACAGGGGGAGCCTCAAATCAGCCCCAGCATTTT. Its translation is CSAATGGASNQPQHF.

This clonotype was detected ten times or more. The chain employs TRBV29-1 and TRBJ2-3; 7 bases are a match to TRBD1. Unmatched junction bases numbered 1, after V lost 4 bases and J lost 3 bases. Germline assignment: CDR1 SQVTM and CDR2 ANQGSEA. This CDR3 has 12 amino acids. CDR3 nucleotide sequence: TGCAGCGTTGTACAGGGGACAGATACGCAGTATTTT. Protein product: CSVVQGTDTQYF.

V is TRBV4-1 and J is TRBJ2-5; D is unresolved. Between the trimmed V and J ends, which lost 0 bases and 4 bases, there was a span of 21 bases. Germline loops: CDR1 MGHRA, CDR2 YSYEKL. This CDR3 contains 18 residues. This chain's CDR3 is CASSQDQLGGSTRETQYF. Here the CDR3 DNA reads TGCGCCAGCAGCCAAGACCAATTGGGTGGCTCTACACGAGAGACCCAGTACTTC.

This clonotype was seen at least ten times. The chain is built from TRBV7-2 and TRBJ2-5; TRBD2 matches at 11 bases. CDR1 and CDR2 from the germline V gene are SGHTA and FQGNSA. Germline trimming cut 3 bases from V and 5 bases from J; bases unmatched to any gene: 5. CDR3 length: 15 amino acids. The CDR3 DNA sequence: TGTGCCAGCAGCTTTAGCGGGAGGGCCGAGGAGACCCAGTACTTC. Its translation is CASSFSGRAEETQYF.

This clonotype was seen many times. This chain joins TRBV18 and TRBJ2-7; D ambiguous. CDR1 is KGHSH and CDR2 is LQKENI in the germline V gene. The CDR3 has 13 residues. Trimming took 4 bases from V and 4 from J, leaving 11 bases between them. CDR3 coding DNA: TGTGCCAGCTCACTGGAGTTTATTTACGAGCAGTACTTC. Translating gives CASSLEFIYEQYF.

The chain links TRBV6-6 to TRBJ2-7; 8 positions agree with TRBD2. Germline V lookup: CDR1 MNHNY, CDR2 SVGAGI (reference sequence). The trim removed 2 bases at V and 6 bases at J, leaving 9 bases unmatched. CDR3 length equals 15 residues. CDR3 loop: CASSYSAGGSPEQYF. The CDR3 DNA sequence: TGTGCCAGCAGTTACAGTGCGGGAGGTTCCCCCGAGCAGTACTTC.